A single sample is the source of the 9 T cell receptor beta chains below, sequenced in a study of T-cell reconstitution after alpha-beta-depleted transplantation in children. Unique molecular identifiers were incorporated during preparation of the TCRbeta library. TCRdb re-derived calls from the PCR reads in MiXCR, one entry per CDR3 protein. The data show 540,000 or so distinct CDR3 sequences, with 20% to 25% seen just once and over 12% held by the top ten. The starting material was PBMCs, mostly from graft donor cells, obtained 360 days after TCRalphabeta/CD19-depleted stem cell transplant. The origin of the receptors is a boy under two years old who had a stem cell transplant for acute myeloid leukemia, so the T cells may come from the graft donor.

V and J are TRBV7-6 and TRBJ2-3; tentatively, D is TRBD2 (6 bases). V was trimmed by 2 bases and J by 4 bases, leaving 22 bases between them. CDR1 and CDR2 (germline): SGHVS, FNYEAQ. The CDR3 length is 18 residues. CDR3 in amino acids: CASSLSLTSQGSPDTQYF. CDR3 sequence (DNA): TGTGCCAGCAGCTTATCCCTAACTAGCCAGGGTTCGCCAGATACGCAGTATTTT.

This clonotype has only a few counts. The chain is built from TRBV7-2 and TRBJ2-1; TRBD2 agrees at 7 bases. The CDR3 covers 16 residues. Germline CDR1 SGHTA, CDR2 FQGNSA. V gave up 5 bases and J gave up 2 bases; unmatched junction bases: 9. The CDR3 here is CASSPPFGGTYNEQFF. CDR3 nucleotide sequence: TGTGCCAGCAGCCCCCCCTTCGGGGGGACCTACAATGAGCAGTTCTTC.

This chain joins TRBV15 and TRBJ2-3; D is uncertain. V lost 1 base and J lost 6, with 20 bases in between. The CDR3 is 17 amino acids. In germline, CDR1 is LNHNV, CDR2 YYDKDF (reference sequence). This CDR3 reads CATSRGGVVATGDTQYF. CDR3 nucleotides: TGTGCCACCAGCAGAGGGGGTGTGGTAGCCACTGGGGATACGCAGTATTTT.

This clonotype was counted ten times or more. The chain has TRBV29-1 and TRBJ2-7; TRBD1 aligns across 7 bases. V shed 6 bases, J shed 4 bases, and the junction held 3 bases outside the gene matches. Germline V CDR1 and CDR2: SQVTM, ANQGSEA. This CDR3 has 11 residues. CDR3 sequence: CSVGTDYEQYV. CDR3 DNA: TGCAGCGTGGGGACAGATTACGAGCAGTACGTC.

This clonotype was observed a single time. The chain couples TRBV15 to TRBJ2-5; D gene uncertain. The germline gives CDR1 LNHNV, CDR2 YYDKDF (reference sequence). The V gene lost 8 bases and the J gene lost 5 bases, with 9 bases spanning the gap. The CDR3 loop spans 11 amino acids. The DNA for the CDR3 is TGTGCCACCCAGTCACTTGAGACCCAGTACTTC. This gives the protein CATQSLETQYF.

The chain combines TRBV12-3 or TRBV12-4 with TRBJ2-7; D gene ambiguous. This CDR3 is built from 16 residues. The V gene lost 4 bases and the J gene lost 4 bases, with 20 bases spanning the gap. In DNA form, the CDR3 reads TGTGCCAGCAGTTCCCCCGATCAGATGACCCAATACGAGCAGTACTTC. It specifies CASSSPDQMTQYEQYF.

This clonotype occurred a few times. The V call is TRBV9, the J call TRBJ1-2, with 9 bases identical to TRBD1. The CDR3 is made up of 16 amino acids. V lost 2 bases, J lost 3 bases, and 8 bases stayed unmatched. Germline V gene lookup returns CDR1 SGDLS and CDR2 YYNGEE. The CDR3 DNA reads TGTGCCAGCAGCGTCTCGGGACAGGGAAGTGACTATGGCTACACCTTC. Translated: CASSVSGQGSDYGYTF.

V usage is TRBV20-1 and J usage is TRBJ2-1; D remains unclear. Germline CDR1 is DFQATT and CDR2 is SNEGSKA (reference sequence). The V and J ends lost 3 bases and 1 base respectively, with 10 bases between them. The CDR3 has 14 amino acids. CDR3 sequence: CSARTFLSYNEQFF. The CDR3 DNA sequence: TGCAGTGCTAGGACTTTCCTATCCTACAATGAGCAGTTCTTC.

This chain uses TRBV20-1 with TRBJ2-3, with D tentatively TRBD2 (6 bases). CDR3 length equals 15 residues. Germline CDR1 and CDR2: DFQATT and SNEGSKA (reference sequence). The CDR3 nucleotides are TGCTGCGCCCCACCTGGGGGGTCCCGCACAGATACGCAGTATTTT. Protein: CCAPPGGSRTDTQYF.